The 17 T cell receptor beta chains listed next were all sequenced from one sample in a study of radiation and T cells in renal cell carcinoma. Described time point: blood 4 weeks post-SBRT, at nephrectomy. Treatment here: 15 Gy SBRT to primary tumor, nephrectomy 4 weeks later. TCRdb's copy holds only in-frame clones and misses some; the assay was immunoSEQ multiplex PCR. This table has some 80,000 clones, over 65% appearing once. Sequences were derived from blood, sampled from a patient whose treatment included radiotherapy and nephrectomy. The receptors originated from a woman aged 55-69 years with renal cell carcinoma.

CDR3 DNA sequence: TGTGCCAGCAGTGACCGACAGTTTGGCACTGAAGCTTTCTTT. As protein: CASSDRQFGTEAFF. The J gene is TRBJ1-1, the V gene TRBV6-1, with a possible D match to TRBD1 (5 bases). Germline V gene sequence: CDR1 MNHNS, CDR2 SASEGT. V was trimmed by 3 bases and J by 4 bases, leaving 12 bases between them. The CDR3 contains 14 residues.

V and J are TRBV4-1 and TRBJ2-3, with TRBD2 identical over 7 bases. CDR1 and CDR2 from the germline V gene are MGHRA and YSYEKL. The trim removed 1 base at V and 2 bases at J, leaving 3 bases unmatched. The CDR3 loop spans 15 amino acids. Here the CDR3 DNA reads TGCGCCAGCAGCCAAGCGGGAGGATACACAGATACGCAGTATTTT. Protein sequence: CASSQAGGYTDTQYF.

CDR3 sequence: CASSPLTGASNQPQHF. In DNA form, the CDR3 reads TGTGCCAGCAGCCCATTGACAGGGGCGTCAAATCAGCCCCAGCATTTT. This sequence joins TRBV28 and TRBJ1-5; 8 bases match TRBD1. Trimming cost V 6 bases and J 4 bases; bases outside gene matches: 11. The CDR3 totals 16 residues. Per the germline V gene, CDR1 is MDHEN and CDR2 is SYDVKM. Full variable domain (rest looked up from reference TRBV28 and TRBJ1-5): DVKVTQSSRYLVKRTGEKVFLECVQDMDHENMFWYRQDPGLGLRLIYFSYDVKMKEKGDIPEGYSVSREKKERFSLILESASTNQTSMYLCASSPLTGASNQPQHFGDGTRLSIL.

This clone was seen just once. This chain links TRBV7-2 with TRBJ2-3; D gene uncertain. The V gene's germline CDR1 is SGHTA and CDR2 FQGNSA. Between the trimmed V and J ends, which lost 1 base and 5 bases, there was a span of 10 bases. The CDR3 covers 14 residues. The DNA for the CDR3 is TGTGCCAGCAGCTTAGAGGTCCCCGGAGATACGCAGTATTTT. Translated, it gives CASSLEVPGDTQYF.

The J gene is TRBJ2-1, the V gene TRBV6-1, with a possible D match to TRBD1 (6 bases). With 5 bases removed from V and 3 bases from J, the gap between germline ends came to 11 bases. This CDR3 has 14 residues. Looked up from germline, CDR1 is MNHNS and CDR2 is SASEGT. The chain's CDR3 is CASSIRDNYNEQFF. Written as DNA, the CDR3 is TGTGCCAGCAGTATCCGGGACAACTACAATGAGCAGTTCTTC.

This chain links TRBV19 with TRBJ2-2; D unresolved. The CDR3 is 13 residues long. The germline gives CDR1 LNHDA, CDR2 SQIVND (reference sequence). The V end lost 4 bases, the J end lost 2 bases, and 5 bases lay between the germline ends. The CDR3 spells CASSKYNTGELFF. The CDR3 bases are TGTGCCAGTAGTAAATATAACACCGGGGAGCTGTTTTTT.

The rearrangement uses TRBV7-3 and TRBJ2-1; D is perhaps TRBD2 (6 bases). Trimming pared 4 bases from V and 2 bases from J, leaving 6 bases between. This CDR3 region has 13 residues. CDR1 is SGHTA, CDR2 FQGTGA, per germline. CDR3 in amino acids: CASSSGAYNEQFF. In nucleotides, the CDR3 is TGTGCCAGCAGCTCGGGAGCCTACAATGAGCAGTTCTTC.

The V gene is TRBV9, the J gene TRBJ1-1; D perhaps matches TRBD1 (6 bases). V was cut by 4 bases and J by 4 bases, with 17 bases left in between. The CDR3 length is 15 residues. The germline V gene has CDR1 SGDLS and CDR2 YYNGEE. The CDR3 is CASSPDPAGVTEAFF. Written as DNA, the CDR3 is TGTGCCAGCAGCCCCGATCCAGCAGGGGTCACTGAAGCTTTCTTT.

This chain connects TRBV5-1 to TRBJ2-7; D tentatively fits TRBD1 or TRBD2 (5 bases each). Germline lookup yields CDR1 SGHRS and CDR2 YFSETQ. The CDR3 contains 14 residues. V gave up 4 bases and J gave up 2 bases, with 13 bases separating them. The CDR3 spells CASSPVGPPYEQYF. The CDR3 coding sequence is TGCGCCAGCAGCCCGGTGGGACCCCCCTACGAGCAGTACTTC. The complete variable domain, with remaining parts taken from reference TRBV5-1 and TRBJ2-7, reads KAGVTQTPRYLIKTRGQQVTLSCSPISGHRSVSWYQQTPGQGLQFLFEYFSETQRNKGNFPGRFSGRQFSNSRSEMNVSTLELGDSALYLCASSPVGPPYEQYFGPGTRLTVT.

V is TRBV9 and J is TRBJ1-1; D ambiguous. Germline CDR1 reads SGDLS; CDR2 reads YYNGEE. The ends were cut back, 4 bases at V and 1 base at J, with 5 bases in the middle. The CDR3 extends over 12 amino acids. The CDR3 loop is CASSPRNTEAFF. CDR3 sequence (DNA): TGTGCCAGCAGCCCTCGGAACACTGAAGCTTTCTTT.

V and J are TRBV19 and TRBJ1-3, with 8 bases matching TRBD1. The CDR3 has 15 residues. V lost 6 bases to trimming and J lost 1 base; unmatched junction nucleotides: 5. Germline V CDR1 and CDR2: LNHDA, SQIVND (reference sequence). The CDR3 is CASSSRDRSGNTIYF. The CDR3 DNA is TGTGCCAGTAGCTCCCGGGACAGGTCTGGAAACACCATATATTTT.

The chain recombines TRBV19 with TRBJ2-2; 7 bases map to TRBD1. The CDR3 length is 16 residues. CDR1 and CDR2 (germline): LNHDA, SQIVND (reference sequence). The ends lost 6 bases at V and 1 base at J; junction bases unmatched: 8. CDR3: CASRRAGTENTGELFF. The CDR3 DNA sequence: TGTGCCAGTAGACGGGCCGGGACAGAGAACACCGGGGAGCTGTTTTTT.

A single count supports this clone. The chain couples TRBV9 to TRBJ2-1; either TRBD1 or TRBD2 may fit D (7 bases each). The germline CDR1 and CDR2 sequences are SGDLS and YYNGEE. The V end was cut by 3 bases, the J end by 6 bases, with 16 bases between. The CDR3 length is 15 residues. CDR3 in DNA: TGTGCCAGCAGCGCGACAGGGAGGGCCCTCAATGAGCAGTTCTTC. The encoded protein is CASSATGRALNEQFF.

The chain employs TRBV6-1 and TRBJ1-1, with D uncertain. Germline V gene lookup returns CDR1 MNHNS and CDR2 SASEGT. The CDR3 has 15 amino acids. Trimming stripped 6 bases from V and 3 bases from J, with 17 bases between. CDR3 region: CASRQKGGRDTEAFF. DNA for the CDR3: TGTGCCAGCAGGCAAAAGGGAGGGAGGGACACTGAAGCTTTCTTT.

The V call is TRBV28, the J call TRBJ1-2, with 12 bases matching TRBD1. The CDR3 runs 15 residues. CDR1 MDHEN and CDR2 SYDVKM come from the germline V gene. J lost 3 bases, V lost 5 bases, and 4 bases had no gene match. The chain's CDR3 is CASSPRDRGHYGYTF. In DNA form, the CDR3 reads TGTGCCAGCAGTCCAAGGGACAGGGGGCACTATGGCTACACCTTC.

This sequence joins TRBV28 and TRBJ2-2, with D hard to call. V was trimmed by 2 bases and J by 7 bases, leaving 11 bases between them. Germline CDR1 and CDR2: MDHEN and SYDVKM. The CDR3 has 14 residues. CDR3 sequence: CASSLVGGDGELFF. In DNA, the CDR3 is TGTGCCAGCAGTTTAGTCGGTGGGGACGGGGAGCTGTTTTTT.

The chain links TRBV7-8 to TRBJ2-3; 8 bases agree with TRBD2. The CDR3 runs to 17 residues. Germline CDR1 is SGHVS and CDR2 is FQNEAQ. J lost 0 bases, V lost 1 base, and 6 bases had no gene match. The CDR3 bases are TGTGCCAGCAGCTTAGGATTAGCGGGAACTAGCACAGATACGCAGTATTTT. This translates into CASSLGLAGTSTDTQYF.